Given below is one TCR beta chain in context. Sequencing was performed with immunoSEQ multiplex PCR; in TCRdb, only in-frame clones are kept and a portion is missing. The data contain 200,000 to 250,000 clones, 70% to 90% of them singletons. The data were obtained in a study of blood T cell repertoires in COVID-19. V lost 0 bases to trimming and J lost 3 bases; unmatched junction nucleotides: 4. Germline lookup yields CDR1 ENHRY and CDR2 SYGVKD. The CDR3 has 15 residues. This clonotype originated in a woman in her forties or fifties in a cohort exposed to, infected with or recovered from COVID-19 (not recorded which). The V gene is TRBV10-3, the J gene TRBJ2-7; 8 nucleotides line up with TRBD2. Material: PBMCs or T cells enriched from blood (not recorded which). DNA for the CDR3: TGTGCCATCAGTGAGTCCCCGGGACTAGGCTACGAGCAGTACTTC. It is translated as CAISESPGLGYEQYF.